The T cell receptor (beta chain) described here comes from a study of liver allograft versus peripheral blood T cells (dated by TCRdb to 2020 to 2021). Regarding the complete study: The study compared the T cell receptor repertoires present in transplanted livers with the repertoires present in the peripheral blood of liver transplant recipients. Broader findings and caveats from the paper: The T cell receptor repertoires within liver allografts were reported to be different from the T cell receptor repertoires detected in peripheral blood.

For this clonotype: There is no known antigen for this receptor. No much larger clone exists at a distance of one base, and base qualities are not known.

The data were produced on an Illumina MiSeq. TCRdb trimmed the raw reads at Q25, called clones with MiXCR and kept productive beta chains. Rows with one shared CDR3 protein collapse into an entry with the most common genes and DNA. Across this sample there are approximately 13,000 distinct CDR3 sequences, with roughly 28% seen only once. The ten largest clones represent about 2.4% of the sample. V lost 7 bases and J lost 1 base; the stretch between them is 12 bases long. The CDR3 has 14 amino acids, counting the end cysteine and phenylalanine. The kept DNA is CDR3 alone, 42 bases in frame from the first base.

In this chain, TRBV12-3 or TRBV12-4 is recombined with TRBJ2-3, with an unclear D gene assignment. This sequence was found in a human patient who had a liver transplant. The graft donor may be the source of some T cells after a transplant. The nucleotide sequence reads TGTGCCAGCACCTATTCGTCGGGCACAGATACGCAGTATTTT. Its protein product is CASTYSSGTDTQYF.